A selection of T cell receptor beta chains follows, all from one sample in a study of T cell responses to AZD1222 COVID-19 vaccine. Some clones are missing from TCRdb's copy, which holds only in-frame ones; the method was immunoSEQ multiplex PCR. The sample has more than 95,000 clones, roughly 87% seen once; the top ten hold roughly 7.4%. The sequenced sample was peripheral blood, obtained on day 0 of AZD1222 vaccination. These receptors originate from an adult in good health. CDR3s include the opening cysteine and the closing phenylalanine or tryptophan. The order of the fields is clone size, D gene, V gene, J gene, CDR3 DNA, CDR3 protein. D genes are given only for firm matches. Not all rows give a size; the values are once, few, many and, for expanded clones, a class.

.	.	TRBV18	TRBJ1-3	TGTGCCAGCTCACCATCTGGAAACACCATATATTTT	CASSPSGNTIYF
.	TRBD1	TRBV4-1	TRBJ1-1	TGCGCCAGCAGCCAAGAAGGGCAGGGGGACACTGAAGCTTTCTTT	CASSQEGQGDTEAFF
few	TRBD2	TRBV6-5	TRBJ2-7	TGTGCCAGCAGTTCCCCCCTAGCGGGGGGGCTATACGAGCAGTACTTC	CASSSPLAGGLYEQYF
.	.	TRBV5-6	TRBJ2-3	TGTGCCAGCAGCCTCAGCACAGATACGCAGTATTTT	CASSLSTDTQYF
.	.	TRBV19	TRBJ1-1	TGTGCCAGTAGTATCGAGGGGGTGACTGAAGCTTTCTTT	CASSIEGVTEAFF
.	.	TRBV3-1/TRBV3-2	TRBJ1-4	TGTGCCAGCTCGGGGGGCGCCGGGGTCCGTGAAAAACTGTTTTTT	CASSGGAGVREKLFF
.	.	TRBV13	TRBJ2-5	TGTGCCAGCAGCTTAGGCGGCGACGGGAAAGAGACCCAGTACTTC	CASSLGGDGKETQYF
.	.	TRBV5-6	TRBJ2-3	TGTGCCAGCAGCTGGTCTAGGTCTCCTCGGAAGTATTTT	CASSWSRSPRKYF
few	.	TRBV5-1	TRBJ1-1	TGCGCCAGCAGCTCGGAACCGGGACATACTGAAGCTTTCTTT	CASSSEPGHTEAFF
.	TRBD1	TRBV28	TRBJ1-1	TGTGCCAGCAGTCTCGCGACAGGGGCAAACACTGAAGCTTTCTTT	CASSLATGANTEAFF
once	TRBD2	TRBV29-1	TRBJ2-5	TGCAGCGTTGGACAAATAGCGGGAGGAGAGACCCAGTACTTC	CSVGQIAGGETQYF
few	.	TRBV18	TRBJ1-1	TGTGCCAGTACAAGGGTCCCGAACACTGAAGCTTTCTTT	CASTRVPNTEAFF
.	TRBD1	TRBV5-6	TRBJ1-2	TGTGCCAGCAGCCAACAGGGGTATGGCTACACCTTC	CASSQQGYGYTF
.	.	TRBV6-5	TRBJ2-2	TGTGCCAGCAGTTACTCCTCAGGGGATGAAGGCGGGGAGCTGTTTTTT	CASSYSSGDEGGELFF
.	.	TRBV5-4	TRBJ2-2	TGTGCCAGCAGCCTCGGTGGGAACACCGGGGAGCTGTTTTTT	CASSLGGNTGELFF
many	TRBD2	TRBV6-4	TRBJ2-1	TGTGCCAGCAGTGAACTAGCGGGAGGGAATGAGCAGTTCTTC	CASSELAGGNEQFF
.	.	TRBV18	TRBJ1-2	TGTGCCAGCTCACCGGGGGAGTATGGCTACACCTTC	CASSPGEYGYTF
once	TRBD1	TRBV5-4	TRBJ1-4	TGTGCCAGCAGCTCTCCGGGACAGAAAAATGAAAAACTGTTTTTT	CASSSPGQKNEKLFF
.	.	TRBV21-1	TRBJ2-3	TGTGCCAGCAGCAAATCGTACAGGGAGAGCACAGATACGCAGTATTTT	CASSKSYRESTDTQYF
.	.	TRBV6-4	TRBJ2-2	TGTGCCAGCAGTGGGTCCGACCCGAACACCGGGGAGCTGTTTTTT	CASSGSDPNTGELFF
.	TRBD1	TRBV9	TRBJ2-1	TGTGCCAGCAGCGTAGCTACGCAGGGGGCCTATGAGCAGTTCTTC	CASSVATQGAYEQFF
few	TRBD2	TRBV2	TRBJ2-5	TGTGCCAGCAGCACTAGCGGGGGCTCCCAAGAGACCCAGTACTTC	CASSTSGGSQETQYF
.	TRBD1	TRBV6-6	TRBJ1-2	TGTGCCAGCAGGCCTGACAGGGACTATGGCTACACCTTC	CASRPDRDYGYTF
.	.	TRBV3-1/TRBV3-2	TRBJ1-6	TGTGCCAGCAGCCAAGAAAGGAGCTCACCCCTCCACTTT	CASSQERSSPLHF
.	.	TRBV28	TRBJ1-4	TGTGCCAGCAGTTCACTTGAAAAACTGTTTTTT	CASSSLEKLFF
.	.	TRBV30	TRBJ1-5	TGTGCCTGGAGTAGGCCGAATCAGCCCCAGCATTTT	CAWSRPNQPQHF
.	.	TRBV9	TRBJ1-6	TGTGCCAGCAGCGTAGGACCGACTCGTTCAAATTCACCCCTCCACTTT	CASSVGPTRSNSPLHF
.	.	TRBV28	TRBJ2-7	TGTGCCAGCACCTCAGGGACCCCGTCCTACGAGCAGTACTTC	CASTSGTPSYEQYF
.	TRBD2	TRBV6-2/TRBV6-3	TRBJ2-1	TGTGCCAGCAGTTCGACTAGCGGGAGGTCCGAGCAGTTCTTC	CASSSTSGRSEQFF
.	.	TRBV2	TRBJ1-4	TGTGCCAGCAGTTGGACGTCCGGAGAAAAACTGTTTTTT	CASSWTSGEKLFF
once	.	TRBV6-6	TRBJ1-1	.	CASSSSGQRAPAFF
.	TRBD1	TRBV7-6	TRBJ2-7	TGTGCCAGCAGCTTGGTCACAGGGGATACCTCCTACGAGCAGTACTTC	CASSLVTGDTSYEQYF
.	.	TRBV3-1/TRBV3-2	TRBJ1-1	TGTGCCAGCAGCCAAGATCTGTGGCAGCCCACTGAAGCTTTCTTT	CASSQDLWQPTEAFF
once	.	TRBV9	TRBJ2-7	TGTGCCAGCAGCGTGGGGAGCGCTATCTACGAGCAGTACTTC	CASSVGSAIYEQYF
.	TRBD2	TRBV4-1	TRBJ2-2	TGCGCCAGCAGCCAAGATCTACTAGCGGGGAGGAACCCTTACACCGGGGAGCTGTTTTTT	CASSQDLLAGRNPYTGELFF
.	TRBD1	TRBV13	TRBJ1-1	TGTGCCAGCAGCCTCCGACAGGGGGCAACTGAAGCTTTCTTT	CASSLRQGATEAFF
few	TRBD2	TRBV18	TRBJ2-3	TGTGCCAGCTCACAGGCTAGCGGGGCCACAGATACGCAGTATTTT	CASSQASGATDTQYF